This record concerns one T cell receptor beta chain sequence. Researchers ran the PCR with 60 Vbeta and 13 Jbeta primers. Method: immunoSEQ multiplex PCR; TCRdb's copy keeps in-frame clones and lacks some. The sample lists 200,000 to 250,000 clones, around 76% occurring once. This sample was included in a study of cytomegalovirus exposure and HLA in healthy donors. The junction had 15 bases not matched to a gene; V was cut back by 8 bases and J by 6 bases. The CDR3 has 18 amino acids. Per germline, CDR1 SNHLY and CDR2 FYNNEI. The sequenced sample was PBMCs. The V gene is TRBV2, the J gene TRBJ2-1, with 14 bases that match TRBD2. This TCR came from a man aged 18-30 years in good health and CMV-seronegative. Here the CDR3 reads CASEGLAGDPTRGNEQFF. In DNA, the CDR3 is TGTGCCAGCGAGGGACTAGCGGGAGACCCCACTCGGGGCAATGAGCAGTTCTTC.